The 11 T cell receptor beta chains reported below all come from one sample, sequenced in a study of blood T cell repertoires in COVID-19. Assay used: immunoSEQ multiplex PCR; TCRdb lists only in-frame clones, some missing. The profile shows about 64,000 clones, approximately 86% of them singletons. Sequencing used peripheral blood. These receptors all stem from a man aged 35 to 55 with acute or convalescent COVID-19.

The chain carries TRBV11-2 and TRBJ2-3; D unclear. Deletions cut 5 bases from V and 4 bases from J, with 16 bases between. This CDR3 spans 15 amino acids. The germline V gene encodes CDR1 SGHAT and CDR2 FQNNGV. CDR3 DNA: TGTGCCAGCAGCCTCCCGAGCCTCGGTGCAGATACGCAGTATTTT. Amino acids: CASSLPSLGADTQYF.

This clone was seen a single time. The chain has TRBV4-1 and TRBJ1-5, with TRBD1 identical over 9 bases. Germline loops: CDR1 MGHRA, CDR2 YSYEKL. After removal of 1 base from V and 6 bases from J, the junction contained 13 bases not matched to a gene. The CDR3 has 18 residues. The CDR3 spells CASSQGPTGQGSGQPQHF. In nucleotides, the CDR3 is TGCGCCAGCAGCCAAGGGCCCACGGGACAGGGTTCGGGTCAGCCCCAGCATTTT.

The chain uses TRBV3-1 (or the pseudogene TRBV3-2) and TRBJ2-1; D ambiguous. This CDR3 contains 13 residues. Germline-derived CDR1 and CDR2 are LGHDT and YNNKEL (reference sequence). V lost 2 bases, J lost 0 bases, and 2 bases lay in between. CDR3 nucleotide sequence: TGTGCCAGCAGCCAACTCTCCTACAATGAGCAGTTCTTC. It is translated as CASSQLSYNEQFF.

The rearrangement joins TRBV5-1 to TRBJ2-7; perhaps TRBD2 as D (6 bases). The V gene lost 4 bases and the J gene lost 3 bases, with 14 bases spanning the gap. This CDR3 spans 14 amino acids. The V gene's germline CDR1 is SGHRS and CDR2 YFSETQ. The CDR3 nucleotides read TGCGCCAGCAGCCCCGGGACTGGAGACTACGAGCAGTACTTC. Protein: CASSPGTGDYEQYF.

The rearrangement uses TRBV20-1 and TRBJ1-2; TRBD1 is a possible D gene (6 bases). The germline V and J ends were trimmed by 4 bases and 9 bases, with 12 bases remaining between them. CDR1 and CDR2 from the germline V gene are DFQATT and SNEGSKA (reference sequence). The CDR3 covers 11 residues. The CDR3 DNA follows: TGCAGTGCTACGCAGGGGTTGAGCTACACCTTC. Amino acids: CSATQGLSYTF.

In nucleotides, the CDR3 is TGTGCCACCAGTGATTCTCAGATACCGGGACTGGGGCATGAAAAACTGTTTTTT. Its protein is CATSDSQIPGLGHEKLFF. The J gene is TRBJ1-4, the V gene TRBV24-1; TRBD1 is a possible D gene (5 bases). This CDR3 has 18 residues. Trimming took off 2 bases at V and 6 bases at J, with 21 bases between the two ends. Germline V lookup: CDR1 KGHDR, CDR2 SFDVKD.

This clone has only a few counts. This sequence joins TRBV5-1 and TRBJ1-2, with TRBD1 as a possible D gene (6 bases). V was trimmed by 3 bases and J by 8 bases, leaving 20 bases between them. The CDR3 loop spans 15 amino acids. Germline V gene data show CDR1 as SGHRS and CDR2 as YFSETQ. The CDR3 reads CASSYLSSGVGGYTF. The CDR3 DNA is TGCGCCAGCAGCTACCTGAGTTCAGGGGTGGGCGGCTACACCTTC.

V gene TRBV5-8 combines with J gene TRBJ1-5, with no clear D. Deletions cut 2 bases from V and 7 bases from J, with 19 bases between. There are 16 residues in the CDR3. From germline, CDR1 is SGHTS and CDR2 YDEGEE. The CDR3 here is CASSLIGTAVSQPQHF. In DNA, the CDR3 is TGTGCCAGCAGCTTAATCGGTACGGCCGTTAGCCAGCCCCAGCATTTT. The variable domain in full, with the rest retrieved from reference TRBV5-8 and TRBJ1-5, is EAGVTQSPTHLIKTRGQQATLRCSPISGHTSVYWYQQALGLGLQFLLWYDEGEERNRGNFPPRFSGRQFPNYSSELNVNALELEDSALYLCASSLIGTAVSQPQHFGDGTRLSIL.

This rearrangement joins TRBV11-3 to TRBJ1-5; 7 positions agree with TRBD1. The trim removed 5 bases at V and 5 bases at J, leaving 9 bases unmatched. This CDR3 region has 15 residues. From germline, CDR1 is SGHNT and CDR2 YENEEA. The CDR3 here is CASSLTGNRDQPQHF. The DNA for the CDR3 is TGTGCCAGCAGCCTGACAGGGAACCGGGATCAGCCCCAGCATTTT.

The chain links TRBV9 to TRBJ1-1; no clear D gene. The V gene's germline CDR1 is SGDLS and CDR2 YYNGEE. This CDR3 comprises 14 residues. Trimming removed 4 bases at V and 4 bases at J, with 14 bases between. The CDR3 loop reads CASSPGLVGTEAFF. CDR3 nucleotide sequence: TGTGCCAGCAGCCCGGGGTTGGTCGGCACTGAAGCTTTCTTT.

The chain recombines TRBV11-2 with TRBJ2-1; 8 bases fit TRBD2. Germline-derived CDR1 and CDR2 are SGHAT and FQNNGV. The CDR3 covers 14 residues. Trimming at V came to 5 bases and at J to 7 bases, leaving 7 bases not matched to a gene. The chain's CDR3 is CASSPLAGSNEQFF. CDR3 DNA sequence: TGTGCCAGCAGCCCCTTAGCGGGGTCGAATGAGCAGTTCTTC.